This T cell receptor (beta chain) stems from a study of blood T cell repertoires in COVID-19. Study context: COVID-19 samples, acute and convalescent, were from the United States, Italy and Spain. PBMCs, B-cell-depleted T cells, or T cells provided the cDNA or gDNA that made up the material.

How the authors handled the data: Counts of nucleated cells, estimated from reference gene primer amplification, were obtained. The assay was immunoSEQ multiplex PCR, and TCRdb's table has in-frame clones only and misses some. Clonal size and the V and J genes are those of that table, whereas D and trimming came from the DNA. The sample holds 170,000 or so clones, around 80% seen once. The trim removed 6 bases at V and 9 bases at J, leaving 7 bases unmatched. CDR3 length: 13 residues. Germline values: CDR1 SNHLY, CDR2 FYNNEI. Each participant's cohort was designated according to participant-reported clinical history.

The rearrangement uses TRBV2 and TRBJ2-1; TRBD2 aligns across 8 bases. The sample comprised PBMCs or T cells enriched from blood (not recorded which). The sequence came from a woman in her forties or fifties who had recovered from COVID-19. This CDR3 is CASSLLAEGEQFF. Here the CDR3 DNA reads TGTGCCAGCAGCCTACTAGCGGAGGGTGAGCAGTTCTTC.